These T cell receptor beta chains were read from a single sample in a study of blood T cell repertoires in COVID-19. Clones were read by immunoSEQ multiplex PCR, and TCRdb kept only the in-frame ones, dropping some. Among approximately 97,000 clones listed, about 85% were seen once. The sequenced sample consisted of peripheral blood. The receptors shown here come from an elderly man with acute or convalescent COVID-19. CDR3s leave out the opening cysteine and the closing phenylalanine or tryptophan. The D gene is left open where the match is weak.

>TRBV28|TRBJ2-3|-
ASIPQVGPNTDTQY
>TRBV5-1|TRBJ2-7|TRBD2
ASTISGLSSYEQY
>TRBV7-6|TRBJ1-3|-
ASSLDIWGSSGNTIY
>TRBV18|TRBJ2-2|-
ASSLPGSQGLAGELF
>TRBV3-1/TRBV3-2|TRBJ1-5|TRBD1
ASSMRQGSQPQH
>TRBV7-3|TRBJ1-1|-
ASSSHGDLRNTEAF
>TRBV5-6|TRBJ1-2|-
ASTQGFYGYT
>TRBV10-3|TRBJ2-5|TRBD2
AIQRERQETQY
>TRBV5-8|TRBJ1-1|-
ASRYSGTLNTEAF
>TRBV9|TRBJ2-3|-
ASSVGSPDTQY
>TRBV6-5|TRBJ2-3|TRBD2
ASSQGLMTDTQY
>TRBV30|TRBJ1-2|-
AWRTGANYGYT
>TRBV10-3|TRBJ1-4|-
AISLTPGGTNEKLF
>TRBV29-1|TRBJ2-2|-
SVGARVTGELF
>TRBV5-1|TRBJ2-5|-
ASSNLQGPPQETQY
>TRBV21-1|TRBJ1-5|-
ASSKPGQGNQMRQPQH
>TRBV7-8|TRBJ2-7|-
ASSNRQGNTYEQY
>TRBV19|TRBJ1-5|TRBD1
ASSIPRLGTGNQPQH
>TRBV7-7|TRBJ2-4|-
ASSLAEGRLGLAKNIQY
>TRBV5-4|TRBJ2-5|-
ASSLEGETQY
>TRBV11-3|TRBJ2-1|TRBD2
ASSVSGTSGIPF
>TRBV27|TRBJ1-5|-
ASIPAAGVNQPQH
>TRBV5-5|TRBJ2-1|-
ASSFGSFNEQF
>TRBV25-1|TRBJ2-7|TRBD1
ASSGDRDSHEQY
>TRBV28|TRBJ1-4|TRBD1
ASSYQTGGNEKLF
>TRBV15|TRBJ2-1|TRBD2
ATSRDFAGGANEQF
>TRBV5-1|TRBJ1-4|TRBD1
ASSKTGDATNEKLF